The 21 T cell receptor beta chains given below trace back to one sample, sequenced in a study of human T cells and chemical hapten exposure. TCRdb passed the RACE reads through MiXCR, listing each CDR3 protein once. The top ten clones hold 5% to 6% of a sample with 330,000 or so distinct CDR3 sequences, just under 6.5% of them seen once. This sample's time point: patch test 2, 6 weeks after DPC sensitization. Stated treatment: therapeutic diphenylcyclopropenone sensitization with weekly scalp DPC. Specimen: whole blood, collected in connection with sensitization to the hapten diphenylcyclopropenone (DPC). The receptors were sampled from a woman aged 18-35 years with alopecia areata. Some clones in this sample may be carry-over from other donors' samples.

This chain uses TRBV10-3 with TRBJ1-2; possibly TRBD1 for D (5 bases). There are 11 residues in the CDR3. Germline CDR1 and CDR2: ENHRY and SYGVKD. Trimming took off 5 bases at V and 13 bases at J, with 14 bases between the two ends. The CDR3 nucleotides are TGTGCCATCAGTTCCGGGACGGCCGTCACCTTC. Translated, it gives CAISSGTAVTF.

This clonotype was seen ten or more times. V and J are TRBV12-3 or TRBV12-4 and TRBJ1-6; TRBD1 agrees at 9 bases. The CDR3 length is 16 residues. Trimming cost V 5 bases and J 0 bases; bases outside gene matches: 2. The chain's CDR3 is CASSGTGSSYNSPLHF. CDR3 nucleotides: TGTGCCAGCAGTGGGACAGGGAGCTCCTATAATTCACCCCTCCACTTT.

The table lists this clonotype with a few counts. J is TRBJ1-5 and V is TRBV6-2 or TRBV6-3; TRBD1 might be the D (5 bases). The CDR3 extends over 14 amino acids. Trimming pared 7 bases from V and 8 bases from J, leaving 18 bases between. In germline, CDR1 is MNHEY, CDR2 SVGEGT. CDR3 sequence: CASNQGPRIEPQHF. The CDR3 DNA sequence: TGTGCCAGCAACCAGGGTCCTCGGATCGAGCCCCAGCATTTT.

This clonotype was picked up many times. The chain has TRBV28 and TRBJ2-4, with TRBD1 matching 7 bases. Trimming at V came to 5 bases and at J to 4 bases, leaving 2 bases not matched to a gene. The germline CDR1 and CDR2 sequences are MDHEN and SYDVKM. The CDR3 totals 13 residues. The CDR3 loop reads CASSGTVKNIQYF. The CDR3 DNA sequence: TGTGCCAGCAGTGGGACAGTTAAAAACATTCAGTACTTC.

The chain has TRBV10-3 and TRBJ1-5; no definite D call. V gave up 6 bases and J gave up 2 bases, with 14 bases separating them. This CDR3 spans 15 amino acids. The germline V gene encodes CDR1 ENHRY and CDR2 SYGVKD. CDR3 region: CAISPSGSGNQPQHF. The DNA of the CDR3 is TGTGCCATCAGCCCTTCCGGCAGCGGCAATCAGCCCCAGCATTTT.

This clonotype was counted ten times or more. This chain uses TRBV11-1 with TRBJ1-6; D may be TRBD1 (5 bases). This CDR3 contains 14 residues. Trimming took 5 bases from V and 8 from J, leaving 13 bases between them. Germline V lookup: CDR1 SGHAT, CDR2 FQDESV (reference sequence). CDR3 loop: CASSQGYRDSPLHF. As DNA, the CDR3 is TGTGCCAGCAGCCAGGGATATAGAGATTCACCCCTCCACTTT.

This clonotype was detected a few times. The chain recombines TRBV12-3 or TRBV12-4 with TRBJ1-1; possible D gene TRBD1, 6 bases. This CDR3 is 15 amino acids long. V was clipped by 8 bases and J by 6 bases, with 22 bases between them. CDR3 nucleotides: TGTGCCAGCGGGAAGGGGGAGGGCCATGTCTCTGAAGCTTTCTTT. Protein sequence: CASGKGEGHVSEAFF.

V gene TRBV3-1 combines with J gene TRBJ2-5; D unclear. The germline gives CDR1 LGHDT, CDR2 YNNKEL (reference sequence). V was clipped by 5 bases and J by 2 bases, with 15 bases between them. The CDR3 is made up of 15 amino acids. The CDR3 sequence: CASSFEGRIQETQYF. The CDR3 region has the DNA TGTGCCAGCAGCTTCGAAGGACGGATACAAGAGACCCAGTACTTC.

This chain connects TRBV2 to TRBJ2-5; D is ambiguous. V was trimmed by 5 bases and J by 5 bases, leaving 9 bases between them. Germline CDR1 reads SNHLY; CDR2 reads FYNNEI. This CDR3 has 12 amino acids. CDR3: CASSSLRETQYF. The CDR3 DNA sequence: TGTGCCAGCAGTTCACTGCGGGAGACCCAGTACTTC.

This clonotype appeared a few times. The rearrangement joins TRBV19 to TRBJ1-2; D ambiguous. Trimming took off 3 bases at V and 3 bases at J, with 8 bases between the two ends. Germline V lookup: CDR1 LNHDA, CDR2 SQIVND (reference sequence). This CDR3 is 13 amino acids long. CDR3 protein: CASSMQEDYGYTF. The CDR3 DNA reads as TGTGCCAGTAGTATGCAGGAGGACTATGGCTACACCTTC.

This clonotype was seen at least ten times. The V call is TRBV28, the J call TRBJ2-2; D not resolved. CDR1 is MDHEN and CDR2 is SYDVKM in the germline V gene. The ends were cut back, 7 bases at V and 2 bases at J, with 14 bases in the middle. The CDR3 contains 15 residues. CDR3 residues: CASNRPGSNTGELFF. The CDR3 nucleotides read TGTGCCAGCAACCGGCCCGGCTCCAACACCGGGGAGCTGTTTTTT. Full variable domain (outside the CDR3, taken from reference TRBV28 and TRBJ2-2): DVKVTQSSRYLVKRTGEKVFLECVQDMDHENMFWYRQDPGLGLRLIYFSYDVKMKEKGDIPEGYSVSREKKERFSLILESASTNQTSMYLCASNRPGSNTGELFFGEGSRLTVL.

This clonotype was detected ten times or more. This sequence joins TRBV29-1 and TRBJ2-7, with D possibly being TRBD1 or TRBD2 (6 bases each). V was trimmed by 6 bases and J by 2 bases, leaving 14 bases between them. The CDR3 contains 13 residues. From germline, CDR1 is SQVTM and CDR2 ANQGSEA. Written as DNA, the CDR3 is TGCAGCGTCTCCGGGGGCCCAACCTACGAGCAGTACTTC. Translation: CSVSGGPTYEQYF.

There are many counts of this clonotype. The chain carries TRBV20-1 and TRBJ1-2, with TRBD1 as a possible D gene (5 bases). Deletions cut 2 bases from V and 4 bases from J, with 17 bases between. Germline CDR1 reads DFQATT; CDR2 reads SNEGSKA (reference sequence). This CDR3 is 15 amino acids long. DNA for the CDR3: TGCAGTGCTAGAACCTTAAGTAGGGGTGTCTATGGCTACACCTTC. Translated: CSARTLSRGVYGYTF.

This clonotype occurred many times. The chain couples TRBV7-2 to TRBJ2-5, with 10 bases fitting TRBD2. The junction had 5 bases not matched to a gene; V was cut back by 1 base and J by 6 bases. In germline, CDR1 is SGHTA, CDR2 FQGNSA. CDR3 length: 15 amino acids. CDR3: CASSLVAGGSKTQYF. As DNA, the CDR3 is TGTGCCAGCAGCTTAGTAGCGGGGGGATCGAAGACCCAGTACTTC.

This clonotype occurred a few times. The chain is built from TRBV10-3 and TRBJ1-6; 10 bases line up with TRBD1. Germline values: CDR1 ENHRY, CDR2 SYGVKD. The CDR3 runs 14 residues. Trimming cost V 5 bases and J 8 bases; bases outside gene matches: 3. CDR3 in amino acids: CAISSGTGDSPLHF. CDR3 coding DNA: TGTGCCATCAGTTCTGGGACAGGGGATTCACCCCTCCACTTT.

This clonotype was recorded at least ten times. The gene calls are TRBV2 and TRBJ1-5, with 8 bases fitting TRBD1. Trimming took 2 bases from V and 6 from J; bases not matched to a gene: 9. The CDR3 consists of 16 residues. The germline V gene encodes CDR1 SNHLY and CDR2 FYNNEI. The CDR3 nucleotides read TGTGCCAGCAGTGAATGGGTAAACAGGGGGACTCAGCCCCAGCATTTT. Encoded protein: CASSEWVNRGTQPQHF.

The chain carries TRBV2 and TRBJ2-7; 9 nucleotides line up with TRBD1. Germline assignment: CDR1 SNHLY and CDR2 FYNNEI. V was clipped by 4 bases and J by 6 bases; unmatched bases: 7. CDR3 length: 14 amino acids. CDR3 loop: CASSGRDRVVEQYF. As DNA, the CDR3 is TGTGCCAGCAGTGGCCGGGACAGGGTGGTCGAGCAGTACTTC.

In this sample, this clonotype turned up a few times. The rearrangement joins TRBV7-3 to TRBJ2-2, with TRBD2 matching 14 bases. This CDR3 has 18 residues. From germline, CDR1 is SGHTA and CDR2 FQGTGA. After removal of 4 bases from V and 4 bases from J, the junction contained 8 bases not matched to a gene. In DNA, the CDR3 is TGTGCCAGCAGCTCGGGACTAGCGGGGGCTCCGGGCACCGGGGAGCTGTTTTTT. The encoded protein is CASSSGLAGAPGTGELFF. Using reference TRBV7-3 and TRBJ2-2 for the parts outside the CDR3, the full variable domain is GAGVSQTPSNKVTEKGKYVELRCDPISGHTALYWYRQSLGQGPEFLIYFQGTGAADDSGLPNDRFFAVRPEGSVSTLKIQRTERGDSAVYLCASSSGLAGAPGTGELFFGEGSRLTVL.

This clonotype was seen at least ten times. The V and J genes are TRBV5-5 and TRBJ1-5; D unresolved. The CDR3 contains 14 residues. Germline-derived CDR1 and CDR2 are SGHKS and YYEKEE (reference sequence). The ends were cut back, 4 bases at V and 1 base at J, with 9 bases in the middle. CDR3 nucleotides: TGTGCCAGCAGCACCCCCGGGAGCAATCAGCCCCAGCATTTT. It translates to CASSTPGSNQPQHF.

Ten or more counts support this clonotype. This chain connects TRBV23-1 to TRBJ1-5, with a possible D match to TRBD1 (5 bases). TRBV23-1 is flagged as an ORF with uncertain function. This CDR3 region has 21 residues. Trimming removed 0 bases at V and 6 bases at J, with 30 bases between. The chain's CDR3 is CASSQSINDPGGKEGTQPQHF. In DNA, the CDR3 is TGCGCCAGCAGTCAATCGATTAATGATCCCGGGGGGAAGGAGGGCACTCAGCCCCAGCATTTT.

The V and J genes are TRBV20-1 and TRBJ2-5; no definite D call. CDR3 length: 11 amino acids. The germline CDR1 and CDR2 sequences are DFQATT and SNEGSKA (reference sequence). Trimming left V 2 bases short and J 5 bases short, with 6 bases between. The CDR3 DNA follows: TGCAGTGCTAGAACCAGGGAGACCCAGTACTTC. It yields the protein CSARTRETQYF.